This TCR delta chain appears in the sequencing data of a study of DNA immune sequencing with unique molecular identifiers (TCRdb year 2020). Background on the whole study: gammadelta T cells were enriched from buffy coats using immunomagnetic cell separation, and their genomic DNA was sequenced. Fluorescence-activated cell sorting was used to enrich gammadelta T cells from PBMC of some ten healthy individuals. All donors were healthy individuals, and ten of the donors were profiled using sorted gammadelta T cells from peripheral blood. For the enriched versus non-enriched comparison, roughly 98 ng enriched gammadelta T-cell DNA and 1 ug non-enriched PBMC DNA were sequenced. The method was validated on synthetic reference molecules and on blood samples from healthy individuals. The study developed and validated an ultrasensitive DNA-based TRD repertoire sequencing method using PCR-introduced unique molecular identifiers. Results and caveats for the whole study, not just this receptor: TRDV2 paired with TRDJ1 was the most common TRD rearrangement among clonotypes in healthy donors. Novel TRD sequences not targeted by the primers cannot be detected with the primer-based approach. TRD repertoire diversity varied between healthy donors, with several donors highly oligoclonal where top 5 clonotypes exceeded half of productive molecules.

In its sample, this clone was seen a few times. What antigen it recognizes has not been identified. A far bigger clonotype differs at one base, so this is likely a read error. Other nucleotide sequences in the sample specify the same CDR3. The CDR3 contains 22 residues, cysteine and phenylalanine counted. The entry retains the CDR3 DNA only, 66 bases that are in frame from base 1. The germline V gene supplies CDR1 GEAIGNYY and CDR2 EKD. Receptor amplification or capture employed multiplex PCR. A 32-plex assay, with primers for all 8 TRDV and 4 TRDJ genes spanning the CDR3, was used to amplify the genomic DNA. A 12-nucleotide UMI was introduced during two to three barcoding PCR cycles, after which a second PCR was performed with Illumina adapter primers. AMPure XP beads were used for library purification, and library quality was checked on a Fragment Analyzer with the HS NGS Fragment kit. The sequencing was run with an Illumina MiniSeq mid-output kit, including roughly 19% PhiX, and 150 cycles of paired-end reads. In the source study's methods: MIGEC version 1.2.9 was used to process the reads, grouping reads by UMI and building error-corrected consensus sequences. Modified VDJtools version 1.2.1 scripts and the tcR R package were used for post-processing. TCRdb called clones anew from the public reads via CATT; matching DNA rows were later pooled. TCRdb, rather than the study authors, made the V and J calls. Counted in this sample were approximately 820 delta-chain clones; roughly 3.2% of them appeared once. The ten largest clonotypes hold approximately 67% of the sample.

The sequence joins TRDV2 to TRDJ3; 10 bases in between match TRDD3. Sequencing was performed on gamma-delta T cells from PBMCs. The clonotype comes from a human donor in good health. The CDR3 reads as follows: CACDNPPVLGDSSSWDTRQMFF. DNA sequence: TGTGCCTGTGACAACCCGCCAGTACTGGGGGATTCTAGCTCCTGGGACACCCGTCAGATGTTTTTC.